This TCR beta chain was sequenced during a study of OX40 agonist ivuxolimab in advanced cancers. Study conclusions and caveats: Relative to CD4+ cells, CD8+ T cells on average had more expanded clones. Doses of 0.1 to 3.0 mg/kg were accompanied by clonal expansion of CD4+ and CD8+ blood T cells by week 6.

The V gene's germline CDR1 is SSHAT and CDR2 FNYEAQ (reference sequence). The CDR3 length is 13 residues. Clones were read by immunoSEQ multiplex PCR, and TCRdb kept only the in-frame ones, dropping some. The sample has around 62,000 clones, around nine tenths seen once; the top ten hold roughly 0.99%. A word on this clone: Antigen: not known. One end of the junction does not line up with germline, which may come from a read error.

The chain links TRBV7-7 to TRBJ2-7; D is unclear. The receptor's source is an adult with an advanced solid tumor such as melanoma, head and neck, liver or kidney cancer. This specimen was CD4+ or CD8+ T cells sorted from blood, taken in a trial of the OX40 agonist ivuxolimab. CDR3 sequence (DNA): TGTGCTAGCAGCCTCGGTAGAGGCTACGAGCAGTACTTC. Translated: CASSLGRGYEQYF.